These T cell receptor beta chains were read from a single sample in a study of CD8+ T cells in alopecia areata. The repertoire was sequenced with immunoSEQ multiplex PCR; TCRdb's copy has only in-frame clones and lacks some. The sample lists over 120,000 clones; about half were seen once. The specimen comprised CD4+ T cells sorted from blood, sampled at week 0. The origin of the receptors is a human donor with alopecia areata. Each CDR3 is given with its conserved first and last residue. The order of the fields is CDR3 protein, CDR3 DNA, V gene, J gene, clone size, D gene. A D gene is named only where the DNA matches it firmly. Size values are once, few and many counts, or a class for expanded clones, and some rows have none.

CAWSSLDTEAFF	TGTGCCTGGAGTTCTCTGGACACTGAAGCTTTCTTT	TRBV30	TRBJ1-1	once	NA
CSVVRGSDQETQYF	TGCAGCGTTGTACGCGGGAGTGACCAAGAGACCCAGTACTTC	TRBV29-1	TRBJ2-5	NA	TRBD2
CASRRWSAGETQYF	TGTGCCAGCAGACGGTGGTCGGCAGGGGAGACCCAGTACTTC	TRBV28	TRBJ2-5	few	NA
CASSLAGTSGTYEQYF	TGCGCCAGCAGCTTGGCAGGGACTAGCGGGACCTACGAGCAGTACTTC	TRBV5-1	TRBJ2-7	NA	TRBD2
CAWSSGSYGYTF	TGTGCCTGGTCGTCGGGCTCCTATGGCTACACCTTC	TRBV30	TRBJ1-2	NA	NA
CASRSSGANVLTF	TGTGCCAGTAGAAGCTCTGGGGCCAACGTCCTGACTTTC	TRBV19	TRBJ2-6	few	NA
CASSQGQENSYEQYF	TGCGCCAGCAGCCAGGGACAGGAGAACTCCTACGAGCAGTACTTC	TRBV4-1	TRBJ2-7	NA	TRBD1
CASSWRASGTDTQYF	TGCGCCAGCAGCTGGAGGGCTTCTGGGACAGATACGCAGTATTTT	TRBV5-1	TRBJ2-3	NA	NA
CASSSRRATEQYF	TGTGCCAGCAGTTCGCGCAGGGCCACGGAGCAGTACTTC	TRBV27	TRBJ2-7	few	NA
CASSPTNLGHPNTEAFF	TGTGCCAGCTCACCCACAAATTTGGGACACCCGAACACTGAAGCTTTCTTT	TRBV18	TRBJ1-1	NA	NA
CASSRPGQRGEKLFF	TGTGCCAGCAGTCGGCCGGGACAACGAGGGGAAAAACTGTTTTTT	TRBV28	TRBJ1-4	few	NA
CASSAEYVGGYTF	TGTGCCAGCAGCGCGGAATATGTAGGGGGCTACACCTTC	TRBV9	TRBJ1-2	few	NA
CAWSPARDKAFF	TGTGCCTGGAGTCCCGCCAGGGATAAAGCTTTCTTT	TRBV30	TRBJ1-1	few	NA
CASSRGRVDTDTQYF	TGTGCCAGCAGTCGCGGGAGAGTGGACACAGATACGCAGTATTTT	TRBV6-5	TRBJ2-3	NA	TRBD2